What follows are 24 T cell receptor beta chains derived from one specimen sequenced in a study of shared clonotypes between healthy human individuals. Profiling relied on immunoSEQ multiplex PCR, and the TCRdb table lists in-frame clones only, not all of them. This sample carries some 2 million clones, roughly 95% of them seen once, and the ten largest clones take 0.1% to 0.15%. Specimen: naive CD4+ T cells sorted from blood. Subset: CD45RA+ positively selected. All receptors come from a man aged 18 to 30 in good health.

The chain links TRBV6-1 to TRBJ2-1, with 10 bases matching TRBD1. Germline V gene sequence: CDR1 MNHNS, CDR2 SASEGT. This CDR3 has 15 amino acids. The ends lost 8 bases at V and 2 bases at J; junction bases unmatched: 6. CDR3 DNA sequence: TGTGCCAGCCACCGAGGACAGGGGGCCTACAATGAGCAGTTCTTC. This sequence encodes CASHRGQGAYNEQFF.

V gene TRBV11-2 combines with J gene TRBJ1-6; D unresolved. Trimming took off 2 bases at V and 0 bases at J, with 11 bases between the two ends. CDR1 and CDR2 from the germline V gene are SGHAT and FQNNGV. The CDR3 is 17 residues long. The CDR3 DNA sequence: TGTGCCAGCAGCTTATACGGCCTTAGCTCCTATAATTCACCCCTCCACTTT. It translates to CASSLYGLSSYNSPLHF.

The chain couples TRBV6-5 to TRBJ2-1; TRBD1 matches 7 bases. Looked up from germline, CDR1 is MNHEY and CDR2 is SVGAGI. V lost 7 bases and J lost 6; bases outside the gene matches: 6. The CDR3 covers 13 residues. The CDR3 DNA reads TGTGCCAGCAACAGGGGAGCCTCCAATGAGCAGTTCTTC. This codes for CASNRGASNEQFF.

CDR3 sequence: CASSHPGTEQFF. Written as DNA, the CDR3 is TGCGCCAGCAGCCACCCCGGGACGGAGCAGTTCTTC. The V call is TRBV4-3, the J call TRBJ2-1, with D tentatively TRBD1 or TRBD2 (5 bases each). The CDR3 sequence is 12 residues long. With 3 bases removed from V and 10 bases from J, the gap between germline ends came to 10 bases. CDR1 is LGHNA, CDR2 YSLEER, per germline.

DNA of the CDR3: TGTGCCAGCCAACAGGCGGGTATTGGGGCCAACGTCCTGACTTTC. Its translation is CASQQAGIGANVLTF. The chain recombines TRBV25-1 with TRBJ2-6; D could derive from TRBD1 or TRBD2 (5 bases each). CDR1 MGHDK and CDR2 SYGVNS come from the germline V gene. The CDR3 consists of 15 residues. V dropped 8 bases and J dropped 3 bases, with 14 bases sitting between them.

The gene calls are TRBV7-9 and TRBJ1-2; D uncertain. This CDR3 has 12 residues. Deletions cut 4 bases from V and 1 base from J, with 4 bases between. Germline V gives CDR1 SEHNR, CDR2 FQNEAQ (reference sequence). CDR3 DNA: TGTGCCAGCAGCTACCATAACTATGGCTACACCTTC. Its translation is CASSYHNYGYTF.

This chain uses TRBV25-1 with TRBJ2-7; D unresolved. This CDR3 is 12 amino acids long. From germline, CDR1 is MGHDK and CDR2 SYGVNS. V lost 11 bases to trimming and J lost 3 bases, with 14 bases between them. The DNA of the CDR3 is TGTGCCGGACCGGTGACTGACTACGAGCAGTACTTC. Amino acid sequence: CAGPVTDYEQYF.

This clone is a singleton in its sample. V is TRBV11-2 and J is TRBJ1-1, with D possibly TRBD1 on 6 matching bases. V was trimmed by 1 base and J by 2 bases, leaving 17 bases between them. This CDR3 is built from 17 residues. Germline lookup yields CDR1 SGHAT and CDR2 FQNNGV. DNA for the CDR3: TGTGCCAGCAGCTTAGTGGGGGCAGGCCAGAAAAACACTGAAGCTTTCTTT. This codes for CASSLVGAGQKNTEAFF.

In the case of this clone: Different DNA sequences within this sample yield the same CDR3. This rearrangement joins TRBV5-1 to TRBJ2-3; D assignment may be TRBD1 or TRBD2 (5 bases each). The germline V and J ends were trimmed by 0 bases and 0 bases, with 8 bases remaining between them. The germline CDR1 and CDR2 sequences are SGHRS and YFSETQ. The CDR3 spans 15 residues. CDR3 DNA sequence: TGCGCCAGCAGCTTGGTTGGGGGTAGCACAGATACGCAGTATTTT. Translated, it gives CASSLVGGSTDTQYF.

This clone was counted a single time. This chain's CDR3 is CASSLGVVGLSTQYF. The CDR3, as DNA: TGTGCCAGCAGCCTGGGAGTGGTCGGTCTCAGCACGCAGTATTTT. The rearrangement joins TRBV9 to TRBJ2-3, with a tentative D call TRBD2 (5 bases). From germline, CDR1 is SGDLS and CDR2 YYNGEE. Trimming pared 4 bases from V and 9 bases from J, leaving 21 bases between. There are 15 residues in the CDR3.

The gene calls are TRBV18 and TRBJ2-1; D possibly corresponds to TRBD2 (5 bases). V was shortened by 3 bases and J by 2 bases, with 5 bases between the two germline ends. Germline values: CDR1 KGHSH, CDR2 LQKENI. The CDR3 is 13 residues long. CDR3 coding DNA: TGTGCCAGCTCACCGAGGGCCTACAATGAGCAGTTCTTC. The encoded protein is CASSPRAYNEQFF.

The chain links TRBV6-1 to TRBJ1-2, with 7 nucleotides matching TRBD1. Losses at the gene ends were 10 bases for V and 6 bases for J; bases not matched to a gene: 14. The CDR3 consists of 14 residues. From germline, CDR1 is MNHNS and CDR2 SASEGT. This CDR3 is CATKGLQGYDGYTF. For the CDR3, the DNA is TGTGCCACCAAGGGTTTACAGGGGTATGATGGCTACACCTTC.

The DNA for the CDR3 is TGCAGCGCCTCCCCCGGATTCTTCCCAGATACGCAGTATTTT. It encodes CSASPGFFPDTQYF. V is TRBV29-1 and J is TRBJ2-3; D not resolved. The CDR3 is made up of 14 amino acids. The germline V and J ends were trimmed by 7 bases and 4 bases, with 18 bases remaining between them. In germline, CDR1 is SQVTM, CDR2 ANQGSEA.

CDR3 region: CASSAGLGTETQYF. The DNA of the CDR3 is TGCGCCAGCAGCGCCGGACTGGGCACGGAGACCCAGTACTTC. V is TRBV5-1 and J is TRBJ2-5; tentative D call: TRBD2 (5 bases). Germline values: CDR1 SGHRS, CDR2 YFSETQ. This CDR3 is built from 14 residues. The V end was cut by 4 bases, the J end by 5 bases, with 15 bases between.

CDR3 amino acids: CAVGTLDRGETQYF. The CDR3 coding sequence is TGTGCCGTAGGAACCTTGGACAGGGGAGAGACCCAGTACTTC. The genes are TRBV6-1 and TRBJ2-5; 9 bases agree with TRBD1. V dropped 11 bases and J dropped 4; count of bases not matched to a gene: 11. The CDR3 covers 14 residues. Germline V gene lookup returns CDR1 MNHNS and CDR2 SASEGT.

The J gene is TRBJ2-5, the V gene TRBV4-1; D tentatively reads TRBD1 or TRBD2 (5 bases each). Germline V gives CDR1 MGHRA, CDR2 YSYEKL. This CDR3 contains 15 residues. The V end was cut by 1 base, the J end by 1 base, with 10 bases between. The CDR3 sequence: CASSQGWGTQETQYF. CDR3 bases: TGCGCCAGCAGCCAAGGATGGGGGACCCAAGAGACCCAGTACTTC.

This sequence joins TRBV7-3 and TRBJ1-4; D remains unclear. Trimming took 0 bases from V and 5 from J, leaving 10 bases between them. Per the germline V gene, CDR1 is SGHTA and CDR2 is FQGTGA. The CDR3 runs 15 residues. In DNA, the CDR3 is TGTGCCAGCAGCTTAACTTCGGCAGTAAATGAAAAACTGTTTTTT. This encodes CASSLTSAVNEKLFF.

The chain is built from TRBV6-5 and TRBJ2-6, with D possibly being TRBD1 (5 bases). V lost 0 bases to trimming and J lost 4 bases, with 10 bases between them. The germline CDR1 and CDR2 sequences are MNHEY and SVGAGI. The CDR3 sequence is 16 residues long. Here the CDR3 reads CASSYSITGGANVLTF. The CDR3 DNA reads as TGTGCCAGCAGTTACTCGATAACAGGAGGGGCCAACGTCCTGACTTTC.

The CDR3 region has the DNA TGTGCCAGCACGACCCACACCGGGGAGCTGTTTTTT. Its protein is CASTTHTGELFF. This chain uses TRBV9 with TRBJ2-2, with no clear D. The CDR3 consists of 12 residues. V was shortened by 6 bases and J by 3 bases, with 6 bases between the two germline ends. The germline V gene encodes CDR1 SGDLS and CDR2 YYNGEE. Full variable domain (outside the CDR3, taken from reference TRBV9 and TRBJ2-2): DSGVTQTPKHLITATGQRVTLRCSPRSGDLSVYWYQQSLDQGLQFLIQYYNGEERAKGNILERFSAQQFPDLHSELNLSSLELGDSALYFCASTTHTGELFFGEGSRLTVL.

V gene TRBV7-2 combines with J gene TRBJ2-1; 10 bases fit TRBD1. This CDR3 has 17 amino acids. Germline V lookup: CDR1 SGHTA, CDR2 FQGNSA. Germline trimming cut 5 bases from V and 4 bases from J; bases unmatched to any gene: 11. The CDR3, as DNA: TGTGCCAGCAGCGGACAGGGGGTGACCAAGATATACAATGAGCAGTTCTTC. It translates to CASSGQGVTKIYNEQFF.

This chain joins TRBV28 and TRBJ2-7; D uncertain. CDR3 length: 15 residues. Looked up from germline, CDR1 is MDHEN and CDR2 is SYDVKM. V was cut by 4 bases and J by 6 bases, with 19 bases left in between. CDR3 residues: CASSSWVQSFSEQYF. DNA of the CDR3: TGTGCCAGCAGTTCCTGGGTACAGTCCTTCTCCGAGCAGTACTTC.

V and J are TRBV5-1 and TRBJ1-1, with TRBD1 as a possible D gene (5 bases). Germline values: CDR1 SGHRS, CDR2 YFSETQ. The V and J ends lost 3 bases and 1 base respectively, with 10 bases between them. This CDR3 has 14 amino acids. The CDR3 coding sequence is TGCGCCAGCAGCTCGGGGGGGAAGAACACTGAAGCTTTCTTT. Translating gives CASSSGGKNTEAFF.

The chain couples TRBV6-1 to TRBJ2-5; the D is unclear. Germline V gene sequence: CDR1 MNHNS, CDR2 SASEGT. The CDR3 has 11 amino acids. Trimming took 6 bases from V and 5 from J, leaving 7 bases between them. The CDR3 region has the DNA TGTGCCAGCAGGGTACAGGAGACCCAGTACTTC. Translation gives CASRVQETQYF.

The chain joins TRBV5-1 to TRBJ2-5, with D perhaps matching TRBD1 (6 bases). The CDR3 covers 14 residues. V dropped 1 base and J dropped 4 bases, with 11 bases sitting between them. Germline CDR1 reads SGHRS; CDR2 reads YFSETQ. Here the CDR3 DNA reads TGCGCCAGCAGCTTGCAGGCAGGGGTAGAGACCCAGTACTTC. Residues: CASSLQAGVETQYF.